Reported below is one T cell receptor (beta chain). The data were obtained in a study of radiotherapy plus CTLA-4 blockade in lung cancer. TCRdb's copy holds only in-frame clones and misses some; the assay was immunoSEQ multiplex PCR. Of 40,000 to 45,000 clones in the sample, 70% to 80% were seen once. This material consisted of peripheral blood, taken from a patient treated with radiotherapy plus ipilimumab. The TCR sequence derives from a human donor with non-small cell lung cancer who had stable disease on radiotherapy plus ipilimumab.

The CDR3 region has the DNA TGTGCCATCAGTGGGGGGCTGAGCCTTGACAATCAGCCCCAGCATTTT. Its translation is CAISGGLSLDNQPQHF. The rearrangement joins TRBV10-3 to TRBJ1-5; possibly TRBD1 for D (6 bases). The CDR3 loop spans 16 amino acids. Trimming shortened V by 4 bases and J by 3 bases, and 16 bases separated the two germline ends. CDR1 and CDR2 (germline): ENHRY, SYGVKD.